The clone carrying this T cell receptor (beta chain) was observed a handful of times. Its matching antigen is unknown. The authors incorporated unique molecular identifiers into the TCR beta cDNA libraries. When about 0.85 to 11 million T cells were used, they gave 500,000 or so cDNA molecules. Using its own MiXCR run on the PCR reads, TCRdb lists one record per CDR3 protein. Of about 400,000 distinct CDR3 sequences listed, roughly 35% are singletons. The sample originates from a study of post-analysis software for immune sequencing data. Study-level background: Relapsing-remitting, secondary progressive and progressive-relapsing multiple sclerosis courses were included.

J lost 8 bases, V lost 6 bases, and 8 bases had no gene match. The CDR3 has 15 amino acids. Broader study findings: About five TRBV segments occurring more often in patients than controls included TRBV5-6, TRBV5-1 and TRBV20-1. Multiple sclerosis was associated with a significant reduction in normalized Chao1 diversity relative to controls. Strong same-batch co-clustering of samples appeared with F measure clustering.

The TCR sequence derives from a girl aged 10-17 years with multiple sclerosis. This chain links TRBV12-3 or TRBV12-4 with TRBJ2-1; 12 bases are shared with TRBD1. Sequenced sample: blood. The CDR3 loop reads CASSKVGQGAHEQFF. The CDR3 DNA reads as TGTGCCAGCAGCAAAGTGGGACAGGGGGCACATGAGCAGTTCTTC.